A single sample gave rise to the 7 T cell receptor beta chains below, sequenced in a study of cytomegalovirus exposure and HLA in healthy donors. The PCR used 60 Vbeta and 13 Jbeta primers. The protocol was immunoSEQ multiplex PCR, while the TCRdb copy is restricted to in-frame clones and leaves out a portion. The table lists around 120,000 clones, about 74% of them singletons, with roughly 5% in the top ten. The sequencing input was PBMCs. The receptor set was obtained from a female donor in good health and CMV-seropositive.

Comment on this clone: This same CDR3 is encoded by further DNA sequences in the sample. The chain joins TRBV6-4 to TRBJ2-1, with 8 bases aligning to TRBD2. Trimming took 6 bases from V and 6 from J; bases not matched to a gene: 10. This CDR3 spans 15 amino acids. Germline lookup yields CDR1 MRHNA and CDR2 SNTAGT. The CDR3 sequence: CASRLAGGIGNEQFF. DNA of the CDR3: TGTGCCAGCAGACTGGCGGGAGGAATTGGCAATGAGCAGTTCTTC.

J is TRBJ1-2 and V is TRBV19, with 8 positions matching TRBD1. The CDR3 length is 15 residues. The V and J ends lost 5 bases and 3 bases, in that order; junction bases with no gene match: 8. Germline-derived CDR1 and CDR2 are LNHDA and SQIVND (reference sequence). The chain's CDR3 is CASSSGTGGHYGYTF. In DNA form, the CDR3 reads TGTGCCAGTAGTTCGGGGACAGGTGGGCACTATGGCTACACCTTC.

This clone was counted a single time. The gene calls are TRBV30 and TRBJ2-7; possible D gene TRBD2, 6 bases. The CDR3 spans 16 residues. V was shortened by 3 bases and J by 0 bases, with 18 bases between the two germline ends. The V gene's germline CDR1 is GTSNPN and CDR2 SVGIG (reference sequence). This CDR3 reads CAWSPRGTLSSYEQYF. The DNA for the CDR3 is TGTGCCTGGAGCCCACGGGGGACCCTGAGCTCCTACGAGCAGTACTTC.

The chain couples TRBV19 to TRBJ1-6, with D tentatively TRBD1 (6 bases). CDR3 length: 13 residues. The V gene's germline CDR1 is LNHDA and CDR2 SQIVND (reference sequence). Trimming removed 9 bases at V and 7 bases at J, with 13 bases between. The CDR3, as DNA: TGTGCCAGCCAACCACAGGGAAATTCACCCCTCCACTTT. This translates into CASQPQGNSPLHF.

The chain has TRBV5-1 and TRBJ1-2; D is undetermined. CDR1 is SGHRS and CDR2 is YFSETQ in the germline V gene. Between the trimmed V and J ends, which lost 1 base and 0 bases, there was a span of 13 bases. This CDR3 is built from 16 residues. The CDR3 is CASSLSGVSTNYGYTF. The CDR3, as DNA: TGCGCCAGCAGCTTGTCCGGGGTATCGACTAACTATGGCTACACCTTC.

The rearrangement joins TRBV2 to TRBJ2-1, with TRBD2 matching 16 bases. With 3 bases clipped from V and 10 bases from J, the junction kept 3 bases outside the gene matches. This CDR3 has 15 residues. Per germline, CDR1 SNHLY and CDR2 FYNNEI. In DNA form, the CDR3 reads TGTGCCAGCAGTGAGGGGACTAGCGGGAGGGGAGAGCAGTTCTTC. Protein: CASSEGTSGRGEQFF.

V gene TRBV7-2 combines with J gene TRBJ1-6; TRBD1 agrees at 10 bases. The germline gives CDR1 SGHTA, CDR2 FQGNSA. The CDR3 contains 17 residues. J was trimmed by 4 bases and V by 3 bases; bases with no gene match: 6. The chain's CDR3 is CASSFLRDRGYNSPLHF. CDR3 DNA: TGTGCCAGCAGCTTTCTCCGGGACAGGGGTTATAATTCACCCCTCCACTTT.